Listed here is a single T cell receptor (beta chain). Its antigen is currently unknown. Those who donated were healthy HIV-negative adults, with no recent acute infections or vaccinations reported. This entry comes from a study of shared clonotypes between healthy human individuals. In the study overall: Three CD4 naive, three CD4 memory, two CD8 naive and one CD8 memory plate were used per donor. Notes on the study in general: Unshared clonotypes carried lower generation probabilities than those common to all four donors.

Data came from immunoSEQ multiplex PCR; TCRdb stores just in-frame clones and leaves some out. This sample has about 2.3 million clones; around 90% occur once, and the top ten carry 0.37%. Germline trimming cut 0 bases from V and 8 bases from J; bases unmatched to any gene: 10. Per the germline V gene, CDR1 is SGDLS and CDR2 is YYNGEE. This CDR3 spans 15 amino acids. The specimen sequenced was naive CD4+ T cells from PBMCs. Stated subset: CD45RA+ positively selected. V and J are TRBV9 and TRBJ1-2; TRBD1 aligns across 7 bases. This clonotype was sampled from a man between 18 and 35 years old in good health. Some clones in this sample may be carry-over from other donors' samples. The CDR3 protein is CASSVVEGTVRGYTF. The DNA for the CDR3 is TGTGCCAGCAGCGTAGTGGAGGGGACAGTAAGAGGCTACACCTTC.